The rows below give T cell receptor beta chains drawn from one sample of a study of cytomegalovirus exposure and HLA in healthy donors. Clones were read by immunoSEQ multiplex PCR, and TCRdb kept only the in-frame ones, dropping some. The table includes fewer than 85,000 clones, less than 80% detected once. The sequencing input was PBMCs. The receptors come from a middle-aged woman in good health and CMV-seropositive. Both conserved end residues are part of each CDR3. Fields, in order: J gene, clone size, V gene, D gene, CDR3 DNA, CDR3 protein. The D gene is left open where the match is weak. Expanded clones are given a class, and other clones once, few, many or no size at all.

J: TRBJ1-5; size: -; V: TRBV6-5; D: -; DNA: TGTGCCAGCAGTGAAGGGACAAATCTACCCCAGCATTTT; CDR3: CASSEGTNLPQHF
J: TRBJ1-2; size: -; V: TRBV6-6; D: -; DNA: TGTGCCAGCATCCCGGACTTGAATAACTATGGCTACACCTTC; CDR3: CASIPDLNNYGYTF
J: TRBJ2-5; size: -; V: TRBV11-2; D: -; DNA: TGTGCCAGCAGGGGCCCCCAAGAGACCCAGTACTTC; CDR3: CASRGPQETQYF
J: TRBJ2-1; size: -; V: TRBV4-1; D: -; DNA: TGCGCCAGCAGCCAAGGCAGGTCTTATGAGCAGTTCTTC; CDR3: CASSQGRSYEQFF
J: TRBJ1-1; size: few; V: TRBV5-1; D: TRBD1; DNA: TGCGCCAGCAGCTCCAGACAGGGGGGTTTGACTGAAGCTTTCTTT; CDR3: CASSSRQGGLTEAFF
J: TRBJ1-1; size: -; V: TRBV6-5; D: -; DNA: TGTGCCAGCAACATTGGCAGCGACTCGAACACTGAAGCTTTCTTT; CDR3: CASNIGSDSNTEAFF
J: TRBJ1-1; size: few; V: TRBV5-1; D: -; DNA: TGCGCCAGCAGCCCTGACAGCTACACTGAAGCTTTCTTT; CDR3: CASSPDSYTEAFF
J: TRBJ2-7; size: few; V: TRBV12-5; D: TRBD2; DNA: TGTGCTAGTGGTTTGGGCGGGGGCTACGAGCAGTACTTC; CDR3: CASGLGGGYEQYF
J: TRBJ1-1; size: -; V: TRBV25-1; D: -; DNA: TGTGCCAGCAGTCCCCCGGCAATTCAAGGGGCTGAAGCTTTCTTT; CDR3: CASSPPAIQGAEAFF
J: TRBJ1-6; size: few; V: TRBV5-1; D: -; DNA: TGCGCCAGCAGCTTGGCGGACAGAAATTCACCCCTCCACTTT; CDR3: CASSLADRNSPLHF
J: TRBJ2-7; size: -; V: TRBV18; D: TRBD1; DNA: TGTGCCAGCTCACGACAGGGGGACTATTACGAGCAGTACTTC; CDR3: CASSRQGDYYEQYF
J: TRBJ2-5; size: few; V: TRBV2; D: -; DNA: TGTGCCAGCCGTGGCAGTTTAGAGACCCAGTACTTC; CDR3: CASRGSLETQYF
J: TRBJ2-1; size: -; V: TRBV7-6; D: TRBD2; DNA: TGTGCCAGCAGACTGGGACTAGCGGGGGGGAATGAGCAGTTCTTC; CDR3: CASRLGLAGGNEQFF
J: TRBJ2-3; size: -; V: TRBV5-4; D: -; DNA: TGTGCCAGCAGATTACAGGGCCGCCGTAGCACAGATACGCAGTATTTT; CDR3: CASRLQGRRSTDTQYF
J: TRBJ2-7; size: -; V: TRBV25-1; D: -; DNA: TGTGCCAGCAGTGAATCAGACCGATTCAGGTCCTACGAGCAGTACTTC; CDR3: CASSESDRFRSYEQYF
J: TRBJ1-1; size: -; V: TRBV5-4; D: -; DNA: TGTGCCAGCTTTTCCAGGGAATTTGACACTGAAGCTTTCTTT; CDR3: CASFSREFDTEAFF
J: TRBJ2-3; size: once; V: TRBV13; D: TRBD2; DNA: TGTGCCAGCAGCACGACTAGCGGGGAAGCTAGAAGCACAGATACGCAGTATTTT; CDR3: CASSTTSGEARSTDTQYF
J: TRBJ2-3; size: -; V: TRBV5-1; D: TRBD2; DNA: TGCGCCAGCAGCCCACTAGCGGGGGGGAGCACAGATACGCAGTATTTT; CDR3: CASSPLAGGSTDTQYF
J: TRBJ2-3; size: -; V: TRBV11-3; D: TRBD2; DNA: TGTGCCAGCAGCTTAGACGGGGGGGCCATAGATACGCAGTATTTT; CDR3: CASSLDGGAIDTQYF
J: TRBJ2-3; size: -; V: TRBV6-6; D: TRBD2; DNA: TGTGCCAGCAGCTCCCCGGCGACTAGCGGGCCAGATACGCAGTATTTT; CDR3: CASSSPATSGPDTQYF
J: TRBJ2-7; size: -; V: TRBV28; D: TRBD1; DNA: TGTGCCAGCAGTTTTCGACCGGGACAGGGGTCGGACGAGCAGTACTTC; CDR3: CASSFRPGQGSDEQYF
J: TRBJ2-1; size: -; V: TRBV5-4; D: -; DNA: TGTGCCAGCAGCCCCCCACCACCGTCGGATGAGCAGTTCTTC; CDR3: CASSPPPPSDEQFF
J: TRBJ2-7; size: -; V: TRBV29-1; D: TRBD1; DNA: TGCAGCGTGGGACAGGGGGCTGGGAACGAGCAGTACTTC; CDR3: CSVGQGAGNEQYF
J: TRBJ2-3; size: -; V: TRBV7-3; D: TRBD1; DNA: TGTGCCAGCAGCCAGGGGGCGTATAGCACAGATACGCAGTATTTT; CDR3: CASSQGAYSTDTQYF
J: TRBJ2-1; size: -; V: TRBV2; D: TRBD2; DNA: TGTGCCAGCAGTGGTAGCGGGGGTTACAATGAGCAGTTCTTC; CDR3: CASSGSGGYNEQFF
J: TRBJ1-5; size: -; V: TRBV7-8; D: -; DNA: TGTGCCAGCAGCTTAGGGACAGACGACAATAGCAATCAGCCCCAGCATTTT; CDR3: CASSLGTDDNSNQPQHF
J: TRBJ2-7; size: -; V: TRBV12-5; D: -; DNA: TGTGCTAGTGGTTTCGATACTTCCTACGAGCAGTACTTC; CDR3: CASGFDTSYEQYF
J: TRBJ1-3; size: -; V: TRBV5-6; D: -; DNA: TGTGCCAGCAGCACCGGGGTCTCTGGAAACACCATATATTTT; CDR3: CASSTGVSGNTIYF
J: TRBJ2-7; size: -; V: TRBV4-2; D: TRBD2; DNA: TGTGCCAGCAGCCAAGATGGGCTAGCGGGGGGTCGAATGGAGCAGTACTTC; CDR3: CASSQDGLAGGRMEQYF
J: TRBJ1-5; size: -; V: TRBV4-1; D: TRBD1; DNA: TGCGCCAGCAGCCGGACAGGGATCAATCAGCCCCAGCATTTT; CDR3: CASSRTGINQPQHF
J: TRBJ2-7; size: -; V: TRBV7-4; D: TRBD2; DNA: TGTGCCAGCAGTCCTAGCGGGGCCCTCTCCTACGAGCAGTACTTC; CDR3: CASSPSGALSYEQYF
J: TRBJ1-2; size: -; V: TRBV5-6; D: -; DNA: TGTGCCAGCAGCTCCAGGGCCAACTATGGCTACACCTTC; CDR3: CASSSRANYGYTF
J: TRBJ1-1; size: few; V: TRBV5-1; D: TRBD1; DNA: TGCGCCAGCAGCTTGGCCGTCCAGGGGGAAGAAGCTTTCTTT; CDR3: CASSLAVQGEEAFF
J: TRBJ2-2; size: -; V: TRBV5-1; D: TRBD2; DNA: TGCGCCAGCAGCTTGGGGGGCCAGCGGGGTCCCGGGGAGCTGTTTTTT; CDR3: CASSLGGQRGPGELFF
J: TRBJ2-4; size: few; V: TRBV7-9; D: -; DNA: TGTGCCAGCAGCTTAACTAGTACCAAAAACATTCAGTACTTC; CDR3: CASSLTSTKNIQYF
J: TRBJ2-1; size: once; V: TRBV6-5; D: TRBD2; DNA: TGTGCCGCAAGCAGGTCTAGCGGGGTTAACAATGAGCAGTTCTTC; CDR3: CAASRSSGVNNEQFF
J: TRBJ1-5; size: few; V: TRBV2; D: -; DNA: TGTGCCAGCACTGACCTCCATCAGCCCCAGCATTTT; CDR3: CASTDLHQPQHF
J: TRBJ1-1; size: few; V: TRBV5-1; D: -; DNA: TGCGCCAGCAGCTTGGAAGGAGCAGGGACAACTTTCTTT; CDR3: CASSLEGAGTTFF
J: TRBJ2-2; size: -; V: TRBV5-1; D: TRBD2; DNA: TGCGCCAGCAGCTACGGACTAGCGGGGGACACCGGGGAGCTGTTTTTT; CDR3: CASSYGLAGDTGELFF
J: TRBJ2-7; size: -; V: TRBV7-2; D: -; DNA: TGTGCCAGCAGCTTAGTGGCCAGCCCTGGAGGATACGAGCAGTACTTC; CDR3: CASSLVASPGGYEQYF
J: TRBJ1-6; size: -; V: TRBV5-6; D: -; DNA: TGTGCCAGCAGCTTAGGGGGACCGATAAGTAATTCACCCCTCCACTTT; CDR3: CASSLGGPISNSPLHF
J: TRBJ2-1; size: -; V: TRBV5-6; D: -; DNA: TGTGCCAGCAGCGCGTCCATCGGAGCCAGCTCCTACAATGAGCAGTTCTTC; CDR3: CASSASIGASSYNEQFF
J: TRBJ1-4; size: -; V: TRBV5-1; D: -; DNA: TGCGCCAGCAGCTTGGAACAGTCAACTAATGAAAAACTGTTTTTT; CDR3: CASSLEQSTNEKLFF
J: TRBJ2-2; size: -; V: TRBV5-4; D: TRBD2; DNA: TGTGCCAGCAGTTCATGGACTAGCGGGGGGGCCGGCGGCGGGGAGCTGTTTTTT; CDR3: CASSSWTSGGAGGGELFF
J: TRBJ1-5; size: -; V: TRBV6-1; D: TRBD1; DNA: TGTGCCAGCAGTGTGGACAGGGCTCAGCCCCAGCATTTT; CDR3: CASSVDRAQPQHF
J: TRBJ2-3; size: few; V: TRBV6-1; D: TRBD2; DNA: TGTGCCAGCAGTGAGGCAAGCGGTGCGGGGGGGCTCACAGATACGCAGTATTTT; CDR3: CASSEASGAGGLTDTQYF
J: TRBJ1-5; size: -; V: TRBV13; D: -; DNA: TGTGCCAGCAGTTTCGGTCTGACAGAAGTAAATCAGCCCCAGCATTTT; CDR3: CASSFGLTEVNQPQHF
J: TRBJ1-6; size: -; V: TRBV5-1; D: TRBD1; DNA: TGCGCCAGCACCGAACAGGGGGCTGAGGATTCACCCCTCCACTTT; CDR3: CASTEQGAEDSPLHF
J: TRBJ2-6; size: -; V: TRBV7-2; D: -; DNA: TGTGCCAGCAGCTCAAACAGGGTCGTAAGGGCCAACGTCCTGACTTTC; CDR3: CASSSNRVVRANVLTF
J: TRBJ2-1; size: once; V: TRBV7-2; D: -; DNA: TGTGCCAGCAGCCATTACAATGAGCAGTTCTTC; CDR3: CASSHYNEQFF
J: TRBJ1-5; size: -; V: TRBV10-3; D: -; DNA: TGTGCCATCAGTGAGTCGGCTGATAGCAATCAGCCCCAGCATTTT; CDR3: CAISESADSNQPQHF
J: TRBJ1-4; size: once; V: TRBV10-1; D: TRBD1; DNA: TGCGCCAGCAGTGAAGGGGGCGAGGGTGAAAAACTGTTTTTT; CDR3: CASSEGGEGEKLFF